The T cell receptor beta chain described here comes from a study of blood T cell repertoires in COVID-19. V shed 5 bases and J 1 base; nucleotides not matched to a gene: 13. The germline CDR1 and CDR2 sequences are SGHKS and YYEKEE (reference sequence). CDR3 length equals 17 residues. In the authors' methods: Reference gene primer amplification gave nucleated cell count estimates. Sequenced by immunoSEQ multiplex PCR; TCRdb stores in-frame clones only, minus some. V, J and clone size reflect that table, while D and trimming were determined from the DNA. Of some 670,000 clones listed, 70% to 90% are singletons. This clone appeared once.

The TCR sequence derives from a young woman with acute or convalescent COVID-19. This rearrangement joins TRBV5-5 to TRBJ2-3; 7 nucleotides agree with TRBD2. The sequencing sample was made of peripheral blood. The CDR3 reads CASSRTVTSSRTDTQYF. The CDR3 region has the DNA TGTGCCAGCAGTAGAACGGTGACTAGCAGCCGCACAGATACGCAGTATTTT.